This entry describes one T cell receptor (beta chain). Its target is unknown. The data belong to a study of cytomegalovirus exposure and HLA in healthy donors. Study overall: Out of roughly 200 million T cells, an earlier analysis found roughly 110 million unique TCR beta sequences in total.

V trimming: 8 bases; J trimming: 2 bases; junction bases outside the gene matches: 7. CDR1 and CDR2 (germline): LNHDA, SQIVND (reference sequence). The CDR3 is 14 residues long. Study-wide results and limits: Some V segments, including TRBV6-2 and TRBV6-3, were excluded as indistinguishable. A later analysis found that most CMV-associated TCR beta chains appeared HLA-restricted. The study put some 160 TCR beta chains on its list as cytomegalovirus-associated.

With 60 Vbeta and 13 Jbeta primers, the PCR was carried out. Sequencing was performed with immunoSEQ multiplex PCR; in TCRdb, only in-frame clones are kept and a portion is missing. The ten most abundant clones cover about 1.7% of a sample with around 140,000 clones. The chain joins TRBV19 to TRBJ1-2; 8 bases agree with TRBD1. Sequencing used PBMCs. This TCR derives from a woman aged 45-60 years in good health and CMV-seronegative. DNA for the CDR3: TGTGCCAGTTTTACCAGGACAGGGAACTATGGCTACACCTTC. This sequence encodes CASFTRTGNYGYTF.